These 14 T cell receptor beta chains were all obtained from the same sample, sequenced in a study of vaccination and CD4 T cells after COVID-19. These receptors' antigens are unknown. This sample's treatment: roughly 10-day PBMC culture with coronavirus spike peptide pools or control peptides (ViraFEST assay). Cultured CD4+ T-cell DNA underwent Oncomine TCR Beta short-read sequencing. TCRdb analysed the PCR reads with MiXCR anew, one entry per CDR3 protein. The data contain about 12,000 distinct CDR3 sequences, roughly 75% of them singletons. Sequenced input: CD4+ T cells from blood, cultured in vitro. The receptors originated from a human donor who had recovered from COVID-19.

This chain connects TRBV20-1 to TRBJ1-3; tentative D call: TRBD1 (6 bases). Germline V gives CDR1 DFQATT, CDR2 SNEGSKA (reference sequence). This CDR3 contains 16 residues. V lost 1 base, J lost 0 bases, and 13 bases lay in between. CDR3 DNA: TGCAGTGCTAGAGCTGGACAGTTTCACTCTGGAAACACCATATATTTT. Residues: CSARAGQFHSGNTIYF.

The CDR3 region is CASSYATRRQETQYF. CDR3 nucleotides: TGTGCCAGCAGTTACGCGACGAGACGCCAGGAGACCCAGTACTTC. The chain combines TRBV6-5 with TRBJ2-5; D remains unclear. The length of the CDR3 is 15 residues. The V end lost 2 bases, the J end lost 5 bases, and 15 bases lay between the germline ends. CDR1 is MNHEY, CDR2 SVGAGI, per germline.

CDR3 bases: TGTGCCAGCAGCTCCCGGGGACTAGCGGGAGGGCCCCAGACCCAGTACTTC. Translated: CASSSRGLAGGPQTQYF. The rearrangement joins TRBV7-2 to TRBJ2-5; 16 bases match TRBD2. Per germline, CDR1 SGHTA and CDR2 FQGNSA. Germline trimming cut 4 bases from V and 6 bases from J; bases unmatched to any gene: 8. The CDR3 length is 17 residues.

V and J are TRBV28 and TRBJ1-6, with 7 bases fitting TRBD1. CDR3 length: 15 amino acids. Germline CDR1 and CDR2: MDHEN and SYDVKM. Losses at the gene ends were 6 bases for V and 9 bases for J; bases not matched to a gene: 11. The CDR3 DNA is TGTGCCAGCAGCACCGAGCGACAGGGTGTTTCACCCCTCCACTTT. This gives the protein CASSTERQGVSPLHF.

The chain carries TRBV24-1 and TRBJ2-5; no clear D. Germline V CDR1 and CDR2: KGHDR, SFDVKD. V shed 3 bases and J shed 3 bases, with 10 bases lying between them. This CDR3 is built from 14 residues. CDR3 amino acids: CATSDPPPEETQYF. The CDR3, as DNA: TGTGCCACCAGTGATCCCCCGCCCGAAGAGACCCAGTACTTC.

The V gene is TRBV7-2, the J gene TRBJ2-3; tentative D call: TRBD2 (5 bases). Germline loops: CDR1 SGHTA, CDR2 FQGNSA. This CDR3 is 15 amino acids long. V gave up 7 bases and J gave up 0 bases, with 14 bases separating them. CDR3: CASKPPSGSTDTQYF. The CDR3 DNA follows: TGTGCCAGCAAGCCTCCCAGCGGAAGCACAGATACGCAGTATTTT.

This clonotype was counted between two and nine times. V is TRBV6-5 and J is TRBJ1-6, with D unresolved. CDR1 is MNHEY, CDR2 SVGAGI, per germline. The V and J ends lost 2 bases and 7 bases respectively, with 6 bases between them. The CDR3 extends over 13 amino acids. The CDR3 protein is CASSYERNSPLHF. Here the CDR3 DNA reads TGTGCCAGCAGTTACGAGAGGAATTCACCCCTCCACTTT.

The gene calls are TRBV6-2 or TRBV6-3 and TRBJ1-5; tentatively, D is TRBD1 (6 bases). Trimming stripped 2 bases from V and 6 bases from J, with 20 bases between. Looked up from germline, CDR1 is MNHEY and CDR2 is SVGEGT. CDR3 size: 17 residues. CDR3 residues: CASSYAPGHGKGQPQHF. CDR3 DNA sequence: TGTGCCAGCAGTTACGCACCGGGACACGGAAAGGGTCAGCCCCAGCATTTT.

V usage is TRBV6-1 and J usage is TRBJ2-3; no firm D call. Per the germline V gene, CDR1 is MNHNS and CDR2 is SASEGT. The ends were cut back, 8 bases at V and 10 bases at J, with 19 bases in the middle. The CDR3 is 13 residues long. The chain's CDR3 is CASHRDSGRPQYF. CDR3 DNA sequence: TGTGCCAGCCACCGAGACTCAGGCCGGCCGCAGTATTTT.

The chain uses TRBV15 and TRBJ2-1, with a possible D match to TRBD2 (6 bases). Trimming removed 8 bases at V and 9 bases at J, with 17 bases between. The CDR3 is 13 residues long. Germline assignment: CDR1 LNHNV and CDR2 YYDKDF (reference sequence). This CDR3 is CATVGWLGGEQFF. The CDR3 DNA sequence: TGTGCCACCGTCGGGTGGTTGGGGGGTGAGCAGTTCTTC.

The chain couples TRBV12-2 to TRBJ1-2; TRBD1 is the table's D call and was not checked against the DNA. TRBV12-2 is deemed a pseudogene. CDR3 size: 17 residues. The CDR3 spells CASRLDRRGEYKYGYTF. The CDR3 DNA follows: TGTGCAAGTCGCTTAGACCGGCGGGGGGAGTATAAGTATGGCTACACCTTC.

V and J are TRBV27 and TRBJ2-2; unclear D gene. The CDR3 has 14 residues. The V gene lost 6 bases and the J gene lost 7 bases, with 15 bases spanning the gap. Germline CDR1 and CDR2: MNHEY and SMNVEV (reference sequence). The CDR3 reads CASRVVLLGGELFF. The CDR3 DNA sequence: TGTGCCAGCAGGGTAGTCTTACTCGGCGGGGAGCTGTTTTTT.

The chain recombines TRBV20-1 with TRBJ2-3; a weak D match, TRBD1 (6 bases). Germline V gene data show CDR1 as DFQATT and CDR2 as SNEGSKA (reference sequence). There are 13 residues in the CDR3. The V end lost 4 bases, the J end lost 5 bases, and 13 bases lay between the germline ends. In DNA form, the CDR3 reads TGCAGTGCTAAGGACAGATTCGTAGATACGCAGTATTTT. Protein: CSAKDRFVDTQYF.

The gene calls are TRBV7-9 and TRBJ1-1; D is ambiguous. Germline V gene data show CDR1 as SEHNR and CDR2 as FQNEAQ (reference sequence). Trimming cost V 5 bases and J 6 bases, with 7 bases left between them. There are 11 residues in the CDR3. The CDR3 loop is CASSLYPEAFF. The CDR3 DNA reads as TGTGCCAGCAGCCTCTACCCTGAAGCTTTCTTT. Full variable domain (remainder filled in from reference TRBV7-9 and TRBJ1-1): DTGVSQNPRHKITKRGQNVTFRCDPISEHNRLYWYRQTLGQGPEFLTYFQNEAQLEKSRLLSDRFSAERPKGSFSTLEIQRTEQGDSAMYLCASSLYPEAFFGQGTRLTVV.